Listed here are 31 T cell receptor beta chains from one sample, sequenced in a study of blood T cell repertoires in COVID-19. Sequencing used immunoSEQ multiplex PCR; TCRdb keeps in-frame clones, though not all of them. The table shows tens of thousands of clones, with approximately 89% occurring only once. Sequences were obtained from peripheral blood. The origin of the receptors is a human donor with active COVID-19. The donor label of this sample is uncertain.

This rearrangement joins TRBV19 to TRBJ2-7, with 8 bases that match TRBD2. The CDR3 sequence is 14 residues long. Germline V CDR1 and CDR2: LNHDA, SQIVND (reference sequence). V gave up 3 bases and J gave up 2 bases; unmatched junction bases: 3. CDR3 sequence (DNA): TGTGCCAGTAGTATGACTAGCGAGCCCTACGAGCAGTACTTC. Amino acid sequence: CASSMTSEPYEQYF.

The chain has TRBV7-3 and TRBJ2-1, with TRBD2 matching over 7 bases. Germline V lookup: CDR1 SGHTA, CDR2 FQGTGA. Losses at the gene ends were 1 base for V and 3 bases for J; bases not matched to a gene: 9. CDR3 length: 17 amino acids. The CDR3 sequence: CASSLRGGGSFYNEQFF. The DNA of the CDR3 is TGTGCCAGCAGCTTAAGGGGTGGCGGGAGCTTCTACAATGAGCAGTTCTTC.

This clone was observed a handful of times. The chain employs TRBV6-5 and TRBJ1-2, with D tentatively TRBD1 (5 bases). V was shortened by 5 bases and J by 0 bases, with 10 bases between the two germline ends. In germline, CDR1 is MNHEY, CDR2 SVGAGI. This CDR3 comprises 14 residues. CDR3 loop: CASSRQFTNYGYTF. CDR3 coding DNA: TGTGCCAGCAGTAGACAGTTTACTAACTATGGCTACACCTTC.

This chain links TRBV4-1 with TRBJ2-2, with TRBD2 matching over 14 bases. V lost 0 bases, J lost 0 bases, and 3 bases stayed unmatched. Germline assignment: CDR1 MGHRA and CDR2 YSYEKL. The CDR3 runs 19 residues. CDR3 region: CASSQDKGLAGANTGELFF. The CDR3 DNA follows: TGCGCCAGCAGCCAAGATAAGGGACTAGCGGGAGCGAACACCGGGGAGCTGTTTTTT.

The rearrangement uses TRBV30 and TRBJ1-4; D is uncertain. Looked up from germline, CDR1 is GTSNPN and CDR2 is SVGIG (reference sequence). The CDR3 length is 12 residues. V was pared by 0 bases and J by 10 bases, with 9 bases between. DNA for the CDR3: TGTGCCTGGAGTGTTGAGGTTGGAAAACTGTTTTTT. Amino acid sequence: CAWSVEVGKLFF.

This chain joins TRBV5-1 and TRBJ2-2, with 11 bases aligning to TRBD2. Trimming at V came to 5 bases and at J to 6 bases, leaving 3 bases not matched to a gene. CDR1 and CDR2 (germline): SGHRS, YFSETQ. This CDR3 comprises 14 residues. CDR3 in amino acids: CASRLAGGPGELFF. DNA of the CDR3: TGCGCCAGCAGGCTAGCGGGGGGTCCCGGGGAGCTGTTTTTT.

The chain links TRBV3-1 (or the pseudogene TRBV3-2) to TRBJ1-2; D is undetermined. In germline, CDR1 is LGHDT, CDR2 YNNKEL (reference sequence). The CDR3 runs to 15 residues. V was pared by 1 base and J by 6 bases, with 15 bases between. The CDR3 region has the DNA TGTGCCAGCAGCCAAGCCCAGAGGGCCTCAGATGGCTACACCTTC. It is translated as CASSQAQRASDGYTF.

CDR3 nucleotide sequence: TGTGCCAGCAGCTTGGGACAGGGTGGTTTAGAAAACACCTTC. The encoded protein is CASSLGQGGLENTF. The rearrangement links TRBV5-5 to TRBJ1-2; 7 nucleotides agree with TRBD1. J lost 12 bases, V lost 0 bases, and 11 bases had no gene match. The CDR3 loop spans 14 amino acids. CDR1 is SGHKS, CDR2 YYEKEE, per germline (reference sequence).

The rearrangement links TRBV5-1 to TRBJ1-2; a possible D gene is TRBD1 (6 bases). Trimming shortened V by 4 bases and J by 2 bases, and 15 bases separated the two germline ends. In germline, CDR1 is SGHRS, CDR2 YFSETQ. The CDR3 has 15 amino acids. CDR3 in amino acids: CASSPEGGFNYGYTF. The DNA for the CDR3 is TGCGCCAGCAGCCCCGAGGGGGGGTTCAACTATGGCTACACCTTC.

J is TRBJ2-5 and V is TRBV5-1; TRBD2 is a possible D gene (6 bases). The CDR3 runs 12 residues. Looked up from germline, CDR1 is SGHRS and CDR2 is YFSETQ. The V and J ends lost 3 bases and 11 bases respectively, with 14 bases between them. In DNA form, the CDR3 reads TGCGCCAGCAGCTCAGAAAAGACTAGACAGTACTTC. As protein: CASSSEKTRQYF.

The chain has TRBV7-3 and TRBJ2-7; possibly TRBD1 for D (5 bases). This CDR3 has 13 amino acids. V lost 2 bases, J lost 9 bases, and 14 bases lay in between. Germline CDR1 and CDR2: SGHTA and FQGTGA. The CDR3 region has the DNA TGTGCCAGCAGCTTAGCAGGGCCGGGTTTGCAGTACTTC. Encoded protein: CASSLAGPGLQYF. The full variable domain, with the rest looked up from reference TRBV7-3 and TRBJ2-7, is GAGVSQTPSNKVTEKGKYVELRCDPISGHTALYWYRQSLGQGPEFLIYFQGTGAADDSGLPNDRFFAVRPEGSVSTLKIQRTERGDSAVYLCASSLAGPGLQYFGPGTRLTVT.

The chain uses TRBV5-1 and TRBJ1-1; 10 bases are shared with TRBD1. Germline CDR1 SGHRS, CDR2 YFSETQ. This CDR3 has 16 residues. V gave up 4 bases and J gave up 10 bases; unmatched junction bases: 16. The CDR3 protein is CASSLGTGARSLGAFF. The CDR3 nucleotides are TGCGCCAGCAGCCTAGGGACAGGGGCACGTAGCTTGGGAGCTTTCTTT.

Turning to this clone: The junction shows a germline mismatch at one end, possibly a read error. This chain connects TRBV5-1 to TRBJ2-1, with D possibly being TRBD2 (6 bases). CDR1 is SGHRS and CDR2 is YFSETQ in the germline V gene. This CDR3 has 17 residues. This CDR3 is CASSLEGSWDSDNEQFF. The CDR3 DNA is TGCGCCAGCAGCTTGGAGGGTTCATGGGACTCCGACAATGAGCAGTTCTTC.

This chain uses TRBV9 with TRBJ1-6; possibly TRBD1 for D (5 bases). The CDR3 length is 14 residues. CDR1 and CDR2 (germline): SGDLS, YYNGEE. Trimming took 7 bases from V and 5 from J, leaving 13 bases between them. CDR3: CASGGAPNNSPLHF. DNA of the CDR3: TGTGCCAGCGGCGGGGCACCCAATAATTCACCCCTCCACTTT.

This clone occurred once. The chain joins TRBV6-5 to TRBJ1-5; maybe TRBD1 (6 bases). CDR3 size: 16 residues. Trimming left V 4 bases short and J 0 bases short, with 13 bases between. Germline V gene sequence: CDR1 MNHEY, CDR2 SVGAGI. This CDR3 reads CASSSRGLYSNQPQHF. The CDR3 region has the DNA TGTGCCAGCAGTTCCAGGGGTCTCTATAGCAATCAGCCCCAGCATTTT.

V is TRBV5-4 and J is TRBJ2-3; tentative D call: TRBD1 (5 bases). Germline V gene data show CDR1 as SGHNT and CDR2 as YYREEE (reference sequence). This CDR3 region has 15 residues. The ends were cut back, 0 bases at V and 6 bases at J, with 14 bases in the middle. CDR3 sequence reads: CASSLDPGSTDTQYF. CDR3 nucleotide sequence: TGTGCCAGCAGCTTGGATCCAGGGTCCACGGATACGCAGTATTTT.

The chain couples TRBV4-3 to TRBJ2-1; 7 bases line up with TRBD1. The germline V gene encodes CDR1 LGHNA and CDR2 YSLEER. The CDR3 consists of 15 residues. V gave up 1 base and J gave up 3 bases; unmatched junction bases: 3. CDR3 DNA sequence: TGCGCCAGCAGCCAAGCCAGGACAGGCTACAATGAGCAGTTCTTC. It specifies CASSQARTGYNEQFF.

The chain combines TRBV29-1 with TRBJ1-2; 9 bases match TRBD1. The CDR3 consists of 17 residues. CDR1 is SQVTM and CDR2 is ANQGSEA in the germline V gene. The ends lost 0 bases at V and 8 bases at J; junction bases unmatched: 16. The CDR3 nucleotides are TGCAGCGTTGAAGATCCGAATGGGTGGGACAGGGTTTTGGGCTACACCTTC. Amino acids: CSVEDPNGWDRVLGYTF.

The CDR3 region has the DNA TGTGCCAGCAGCCAATCTTCACCGCTAACCGGGACAGGGAAACAAGGCTACACCTTC. Residues: CASSQSSPLTGTGKQGYTF. J is TRBJ1-2 and V is TRBV27; 9 bases are a match to TRBD1. The CDR3 runs 19 residues. CDR1 MNHEY and CDR2 SMNVEV come from the germline V gene (reference sequence). Trimming removed 6 bases from V and 8 bases from J; junction bases left unmatched: 25.

The chain links TRBV18 to TRBJ2-1; a possible D gene is TRBD2 (6 bases). CDR1 is KGHSH and CDR2 is LQKENI in the germline V gene. V lost 6 bases and J lost 7, with 10 bases in between. The CDR3 runs to 12 residues. CDR3 coding DNA: TGTGCCAGCTCTGGTGGGGGGAATGAGCAGTTCTTC. It specifies CASSGGGNEQFF.

The rearrangement joins TRBV27 to TRBJ1-1, with a tentative D call TRBD1 (6 bases). Deletions cut 6 bases from V and 3 bases from J, with 11 bases between. The CDR3 is made up of 13 amino acids. Germline lookup yields CDR1 MNHEY and CDR2 SMNVEV (reference sequence). As DNA, the CDR3 is TGTGCCAGCAGCGGACAGCGTTACACTGAAGCTTTCTTT. Encoded protein: CASSGQRYTEAFF.

CDR3 amino acids: CAWSRGQGAVGPRGYTF. Written as DNA, the CDR3 is TGTGCCTGGAGTAGAGGACAGGGGGCGGTAGGCCCTAGGGGCTACACCTTC. This chain links TRBV30 with TRBJ1-2, with 11 bases aligning to TRBD1. Looked up from germline, CDR1 is GTSNPN and CDR2 is SVGIG (reference sequence). With V trimmed by 2 bases and J by 8 bases, 16 bases remained unmatched. The CDR3 is 17 residues long.

This clone appeared once. This chain uses TRBV5-1 with TRBJ2-1, with 7 bases fitting TRBD1. CDR3 length: 15 amino acids. V lost 5 bases, J lost 8 bases, and 13 bases stayed unmatched. CDR1 and CDR2 from the germline V gene are SGHRS and YFSETQ. CDR3 DNA sequence: TGCGCCAGCAGGGTCCCGGGACAGAGTGTTGATGAGCAGTTCTTC. Translation gives CASRVPGQSVDEQFF. Full variable domain (rest looked up from reference TRBV5-1 and TRBJ2-1): KAGVTQTPRYLIKTRGQQVTLSCSPISGHRSVSWYQQTPGQGLQFLFEYFSETQRNKGNFPGRFSGRQFSNSRSEMNVSTLELGDSALYLCASRVPGQSVDEQFFGPGTRLTVL.

The rearrangement links TRBV7-9 to TRBJ1-4; the match to TRBD1 covers 10 bases. The germline CDR1 and CDR2 sequences are SEHNR and FQNEAQ (reference sequence). After removal of 4 bases from V and 6 bases from J, the junction contained 2 bases not matched to a gene. CDR3 size: 14 residues. The CDR3 here is CASSSGQGYEKLFF. The CDR3 nucleotides read TGTGCCAGCAGCTCGGGACAGGGGTATGAAAAACTGTTTTTT.

The chain is built from TRBV11-3 and TRBJ2-7; D call uncertain. Per the germline V gene, CDR1 is SGHNT and CDR2 is YENEEA. CDR3 length: 13 amino acids. The V end lost 5 bases, the J end lost 2 bases, and 10 bases lay between the germline ends. The CDR3 DNA reads TGTGCCAGCAGCCTTAGCCCCGCCTACGAGCAGTACTTC. Amino acids: CASSLSPAYEQYF.

The chain combines TRBV5-1 with TRBJ2-7, with a weak D call TRBD1 (6 bases). V lost 5 bases to trimming and J lost 6 bases, with 21 bases between them. CDR3 size: 15 residues. CDR1 is SGHRS and CDR2 is YFSETQ in the germline V gene. The CDR3 DNA reads as TGCGCCAGCAGTCCAAACCCGACAGGTTCCGTCGAGCAGTACTTC. Encoded protein: CASSPNPTGSVEQYF.

This clone occurred a few times. The chain carries TRBV5-8 and TRBJ1-2; the match to TRBD1 covers 12 bases. V trimming: 5 bases; J trimming: 5 bases; junction bases outside the gene matches: 10. Germline lookup yields CDR1 SGHTS and CDR2 YDEGEE. The CDR3 loop spans 16 amino acids. In DNA form, the CDR3 reads TGTGCCAGCAGGCGCGCGGGACAGGGGGCACAGTATGGCTACACCTTC. Encoded protein: CASRRAGQGAQYGYTF.

Written as DNA, the CDR3 is TGTGCCAGCAGTTTATGGAAGGCGGGACAGAGCTACTACACCTTC. Protein sequence: CASSLWKAGQSYYTF. This chain uses TRBV28 with TRBJ1-2, with TRBD1 identical over 7 bases. The CDR3 runs to 15 residues. The V gene's germline CDR1 is MDHEN and CDR2 SYDVKM. After removal of 0 bases from V and 10 bases from J, the junction contained 11 bases not matched to a gene.

J is TRBJ2-3 and V is TRBV27, with 12 bases matching TRBD2. Unmatched junction bases numbered 7, after V lost 5 bases and J lost 4 bases. The CDR3 sequence is 16 residues long. Per germline, CDR1 MNHEY and CDR2 SMNVEV (reference sequence). The CDR3 DNA is TGTGCCAGCAGTCCCCGACTAGCGGGAGCGGCAGATACGCAGTATTTT. This translates into CASSPRLAGAADTQYF.

The J gene is TRBJ2-1, the V gene TRBV5-1, with D perhaps matching TRBD2 (6 bases). CDR3 length equals 11 residues. The germline gives CDR1 SGHRS, CDR2 YFSETQ. Deletions cut 5 bases from V and 7 bases from J, with 7 bases between. CDR3 DNA: TGCGCCAGCAGTGCGGGAAATGAGCAGTTCTTC. It is translated as CASSAGNEQFF.

This clone was counted only a few times. The chain combines TRBV10-3 with TRBJ2-6; 8 nucleotides line up with TRBD2. Germline loops: CDR1 ENHRY, CDR2 SYGVKD. There are 21 residues in the CDR3. J was trimmed by 0 bases and V by 2 bases; bases with no gene match: 15. The CDR3 region has the DNA TGTGCCATCAGTGAGATGGGACCGGGCACACGGGGGGGCTCTGGGGCCAACGTCCTGACTTTC. Translation gives CAISEMGPGTRGGSGANVLTF.